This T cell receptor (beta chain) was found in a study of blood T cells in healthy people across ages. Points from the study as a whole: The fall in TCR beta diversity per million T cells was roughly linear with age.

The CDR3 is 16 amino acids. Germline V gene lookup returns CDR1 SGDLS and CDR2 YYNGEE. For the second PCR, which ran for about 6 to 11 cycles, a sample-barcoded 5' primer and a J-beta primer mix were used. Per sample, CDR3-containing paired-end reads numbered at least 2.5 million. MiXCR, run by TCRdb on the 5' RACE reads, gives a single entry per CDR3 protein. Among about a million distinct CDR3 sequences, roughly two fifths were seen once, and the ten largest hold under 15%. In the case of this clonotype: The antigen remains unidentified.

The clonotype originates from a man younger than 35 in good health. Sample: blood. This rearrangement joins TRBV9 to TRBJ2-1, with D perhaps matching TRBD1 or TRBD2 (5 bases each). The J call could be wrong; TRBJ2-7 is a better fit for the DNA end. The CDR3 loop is CASSVALQGGHNEQYF. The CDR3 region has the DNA TGTGCCAGCAGCGTAGCTCTTCAGGGCGGGCACAATGAGCAGTACTTC.